The rows below give T cell receptor beta chains drawn from one sample of a study of Graves' ophthalmopathy and Graves' hyperthyroidism. TCRdb redid the calling of the multiplex PCR reads with MiXCR, one entry per CDR3 protein. The profile covers approximately 1.2 million distinct CDR3 sequences, with around a third appearing a single time and around 10% taken by the ten largest. Sequencing input: peripheral blood or thyroid tissue (not recorded which). All receptors derive from an adult man with Graves' hyperthyroidism. CDR3s include the opening cysteine and the closing phenylalanine or tryptophan. Each record gives: V gene, clone size, D gene, J gene, CDR3 DNA, CDR3 protein. The D gene is left open where the match is weak. Expanded clones get a size class; other rows say once, few or many, or leave the size out.

V: TRBV6-5; size: few; D: NA; J: TRBJ2-5; DNA: TGTGCCAGCAGTTATTTGACTTACCAAGAGACCCAGTACTTC; CDR3: CASSYLTYQETQYF
V: TRBV7-6; size: many; D: TRBD1; J: TRBJ2-7; DNA: TGTGCCAGCAGCCCATTTTCCGGACAGGGGGCTTCCTACGAGCAGTACTTC; CDR3: CASSPFSGQGASYEQYF
V: TRBV6-6; size: NA; D: NA; J: TRBJ1-1; DNA: TGTGCCAGCAGTGAAACGGAACCCACTGAAGCTTTCTTT; CDR3: CASSETEPTEAFF
V: TRBV10-2; size: NA; D: TRBD1; J: TRBJ1-6; DNA: TGTGCCAGCAGTACCAGGGGGCTAGGCTCACCCCTCCACTTT; CDR3: CASSTRGLGSPLHF
V: TRBV6-6; size: few; D: TRBD1; J: TRBJ2-5; DNA: TGTGCCAGCAGTTACTGGGACAGAAAGCAAGAGACCCAGTACTTC; CDR3: CASSYWDRKQETQYF
V: TRBV6-5; size: few; D: TRBD1; J: TRBJ2-7; DNA: TGTGCCAGCAGTTACTATGGGACAGGGCTTTCCTACGAGCAGTACTTC; CDR3: CASSYYGTGLSYEQYF
V: TRBV20-1; size: many; D: NA; J: TRBJ2-7; DNA: TGCAGTGCACCCGGTTCTAGCGCTCTCGGGAACGAGCAGTACTTC; CDR3: CSAPGSSALGNEQYF
V: TRBV7-9; size: many; D: TRBD1; J: TRBJ2-7; DNA: TGTGCCAGCAGCTCATCAGGACAGGCCTACGAGCAGTACTTC; CDR3: CASSSSGQAYEQYF
V: TRBV7-2; size: many; D: NA; J: TRBJ1-4; DNA: TGTGCCAGCAGCTTAGGATCTCCAAATGAAAAACTGTTTTTT; CDR3: CASSLGSPNEKLFF
V: TRBV14; size: few; D: TRBD1; J: TRBJ1-1; DNA: TGTGCCAGCAGCCCCCAGGGGGGGGGAGGGAGCACTGAAGCTTTCTTT; CDR3: CASSPQGGGGSTEAFF
V: TRBV6-5; size: NA; D: NA; J: TRBJ1-2; DNA: TGTGCCAGCAGTTCCTGGCAGGAATCTAACTATGGCTACACCTTC; CDR3: CASSSWQESNYGYTF
V: TRBV5-1; size: many; D: NA; J: TRBJ2-5; DNA: TGCGCCAGCAGCTTGCTTCAGCCTAGGGAGACCCAGTACTTC; CDR3: CASSLLQPRETQYF
V: TRBV11-2; size: many; D: NA; J: TRBJ1-6; DNA: TGTGCCAGCAGCTTCGACGCACCCCTCCACTTT; CDR3: CASSFDAPLHF
V: TRBV20-1; size: NA; D: TRBD2; J: TRBJ2-2; DNA: TGCAGTGCTAGAGATTTCGGGGGGGGGACCGGGGAGCTGTTTTTT; CDR3: CSARDFGGGTGELFF
V: TRBV20-1; size: many; D: NA; J: TRBJ1-2; DNA: TGCAGTGCTAGAGATCGGGAAATTAACTATGGCTACACCTTC; CDR3: CSARDREINYGYTF
V: TRBV9; size: many; D: NA; J: TRBJ1-2; DNA: TGTGCCAGCAGCGTATTCGGCTATGGCTACACCTTC; CDR3: CASSVFGYGYTF
V: TRBV7-6; size: many; D: TRBD1; J: TRBJ2-7; DNA: TGTGCCAGCAGCCAAGGGGACAGGGGAGGCTACGAGCAGTACTTC; CDR3: CASSQGDRGGYEQYF
V: TRBV7-8; size: NA; D: NA; J: TRBJ2-2; DNA: TGTGCCAGCAGCGACAGGCGACCTAACACCGGGGAGCTGTTTTTT; CDR3: CASSDRRPNTGELFF
V: TRBV7-2; size: NA; D: NA; J: TRBJ1-1; DNA: TGTGCCAGCAGCTTAGCGCAGGGCCCGGACGCTGAAGCTTTCTTT; CDR3: CASSLAQGPDAEAFF
V: TRBV14; size: few; D: NA; J: TRBJ1-4; DNA: TGTGCCAGCAGCCAAGATCGTCACGAAAAACTGTTTTTT; CDR3: CASSQDRHEKLFF
V: TRBV9; size: many; D: NA; J: TRBJ2-6; DNA: TGTGCCAGCAGCGCCCCCGCGGGGCCTGGGGCCAACGTCCTGACTTTC; CDR3: CASSAPAGPGANVLTF
V: TRBV10-3; size: NA; D: NA; J: TRBJ1-2; DNA: TGTGCCAGCAGTCGAGCAGGGGCTTATGGCTACACCTTC; CDR3: CASSRAGAYGYTF
V: TRBV7-9; size: NA; D: NA; J: TRBJ2-2; DNA: TGCGCCAGCAGCCAAGAGCGGCAGTCGAGCACCGGGGAGCTGTTTTTT; CDR3: CASSQERQSSTGELFF
V: TRBV3-1; size: many; D: TRBD1; J: TRBJ2-5; DNA: TGTGCCAGCAGCCCGCGACAGGGGGATAAGACCCAGTACTTC; CDR3: CASSPRQGDKTQYF
V: TRBV19; size: many; D: NA; J: TRBJ1-5; DNA: TGTGCCAGTGCAGGGTCCAGCAGCAATCAGCCCCAGCATTTT; CDR3: CASAGSSSNQPQHF
V: TRBV29-1; size: NA; D: TRBD2; J: TRBJ2-7; DNA: TGCAGCGGGCGGGGGGGTAGCGCCTACGAGCAGTACTTC; CDR3: CSGRGGSAYEQYF
V: TRBV7-6; size: many; D: NA; J: TRBJ2-2; DNA: TGTGCCAGCAGCTCCAGAGGTGGCACCGGGGAGCTGTTTTTT; CDR3: CASSSRGGTGELFF
V: TRBV12-3/TRBV12-4; size: many; D: NA; J: TRBJ1-6; DNA: TGTGCCAGCAGTCCCGGCTCTCCGCGTAATTCACCCCTCCACTTT; CDR3: CASSPGSPRNSPLHF
V: TRBV10-2; size: NA; D: NA; J: TRBJ1-6; DNA: TGCGCCAGCAGTGCCGGCAGACCAAATTCACCCCTCCACTTT; CDR3: CASSAGRPNSPLHF
V: TRBV5-1; size: NA; D: NA; J: TRBJ2-5; DNA: TGCGCCAGCAGCTTGGATCTGACCCAGTACTTC; CDR3: CASSLDLTQYF
V: TRBV12-3/TRBV12-4; size: many; D: NA; J: TRBJ2-5; DNA: TGTGCCAGCAGTTTTTTACAGACCCAGTACTTC; CDR3: CASSFLQTQYF
V: TRBV9; size: NA; D: TRBD1; J: TRBJ1-6; DNA: TGTGCCAGCAGTGAAACAGGGGGTGATTCACCCCTCCACTTT; CDR3: CASSETGGDSPLHF
V: TRBV9; size: many; D: NA; J: TRBJ1-4; DNA: TGTGCCAGCAGCGTAAGCCCCGCCGGGGGCGAAGGAAAACTGTTTTTT; CDR3: CASSVSPAGGEGKLFF
V: TRBV4-1; size: few; D: TRBD2; J: TRBJ2-7; DNA: TGCGCCAGCAGCCAAGAGTCTAGCGGGGAATCTACTAGGGACTACGAGCAGTACTTC; CDR3: CASSQESSGESTRDYEQYF
V: TRBV29-1; size: NA; D: TRBD1; J: TRBJ1-2; DNA: TGCAGCGTTGAGCCCCGGGGACAGAACTATGGCTACACCTTC; CDR3: CSVEPRGQNYGYTF
V: TRBV9; size: NA; D: TRBD2; J: TRBJ2-2; DNA: TGTGCCAGCAGCGTTCTAGCGGGAGGGACCACCGGGGAGCTGTTTTTT; CDR3: CASSVLAGGTTGELFF
V: TRBV25-1; size: few; D: NA; J: TRBJ2-7; DNA: TGTGCCAGCAGTGAATTTGGGGGTTCCGAGCAGTACTTC; CDR3: CASSEFGGSEQYF
V: TRBV6-6; size: many; D: NA; J: TRBJ1-1; DNA: TGTGCCAGCAGCACGGGACCGTATGAAGCTTTCTTT; CDR3: CASSTGPYEAFF
V: TRBV6-6; size: few; D: NA; J: TRBJ1-6; DNA: TGTGCCAGCAGTTACTTAGGCCCCGCAGGGGAGGATAATTCACCCCTCCACTTT; CDR3: CASSYLGPAGEDNSPLHF
V: TRBV19; size: NA; D: TRBD1; J: TRBJ2-2; DNA: TGTGCCAGTAGTATAGATCACAGGGGGCTAAACACCGGGGAGCTGTTTTTT; CDR3: CASSIDHRGLNTGELFF
V: TRBV10-3; size: NA; D: TRBD1; J: TRBJ1-2; DNA: TGTGCCATCAGCCGGACAGGGAGTGGAAACACCTTC; CDR3: CAISRTGSGNTF
V: TRBV5-1; size: many; D: TRBD1; J: TRBJ1-1; DNA: TGCGCCAGCAGCTTGCGGGACAGGGATTTCGCGACTGAAGCTTTCTTT; CDR3: CASSLRDRDFATEAFF
V: TRBV20-1; size: few; D: NA; J: TRBJ2-7; DNA: TGCAGTGCTAGCAAGGGGAGCTCCTACGAGCAGTACTTC; CDR3: CSASKGSSYEQYF
V: TRBV13; size: few; D: NA; J: TRBJ2-7; DNA: TGTGCCAGCAATAGGGGCTTGGGCGTCTACGAGCAGTACTTC; CDR3: CASNRGLGVYEQYF
V: TRBV12-3/TRBV12-4; size: many; D: NA; J: TRBJ1-4; DNA: TGTGCCAGCAGTTTTGGCGGATCCGCGCTGAATGAAAAACTGTTTTTT; CDR3: CASSFGGSALNEKLFF
V: TRBV2; size: few; D: NA; J: TRBJ1-5; DNA: TGTGCCAGCAGTGAGTCGGAGAGCAATCAGCCCCAGCATTTT; CDR3: CASSESESNQPQHF
V: TRBV10-3; size: NA; D: NA; J: TRBJ1-1; DNA: TGTGCCATCAGTGAGAAGTCCCAGAACACTGAAGCTTTCTTT; CDR3: CAISEKSQNTEAFF
V: TRBV7-9; size: NA; D: NA; J: TRBJ2-5; DNA: TGTGTCAGCAGCTTAGTCTCGCTAGAGGGAGAGACCCAGTACTTC; CDR3: CVSSLVSLEGETQYF
V: TRBV18; size: NA; D: NA; J: TRBJ1-6; DNA: TGTGCCAGCTCAATAGGTGGGGCAGCGAATTCACCCCTCCACTTT; CDR3: CASSIGGAANSPLHF
V: TRBV12-3/TRBV12-4; size: NA; D: NA; J: TRBJ2-5; DNA: TGTGCCAGCAGTTATATACAAGAGACCCAGTACTTC; CDR3: CASSYIQETQYF
V: TRBV12-3/TRBV12-4; size: few; D: TRBD1; J: TRBJ1-4; DNA: TGTGCCAGCAGGCGACGACAGGGAGGTGAAAAACTGTTTTTT; CDR3: CASRRRQGGEKLFF
V: TRBV7-8; size: NA; D: NA; J: TRBJ2-2; DNA: TGTGCCAGCAGCCCGGGACGGCTAACCGGGGAGCTGTTTTTT; CDR3: CASSPGRLTGELFF
V: TRBV7-2; size: NA; D: NA; J: TRBJ1-5; DNA: TGTGCCAGCAGCCAGAGAGGGTTTAATAGCAATCAGCCCCAGCATTTT; CDR3: CASSQRGFNSNQPQHF
V: TRBV10-3; size: many; D: TRBD2; J: TRBJ2-2; DNA: TGTGCCATCCGTGGGGGGGTAAACACCGGGGAGCTGTTTTTT; CDR3: CAIRGGVNTGELFF
V: TRBV12-3/TRBV12-4; size: few; D: TRBD1; J: TRBJ2-3; DNA: TGTGCCAGCAGCACAGAGGACAGGACGGATACGCAGTATTTT; CDR3: CASSTEDRTDTQYF
V: TRBV19; size: many; D: TRBD1; J: TRBJ1-4; DNA: TGTGCCAGTAGTCCGGGACAGGGTTACGAAAAACTGTTTTTT; CDR3: CASSPGQGYEKLFF
V: TRBV7-2; size: many; D: NA; J: TRBJ1-2; DNA: TGTGCCAGCAGCTTTTTATCTGGGGAAGGTGGCTACACCTTC; CDR3: CASSFLSGEGGYTF
V: TRBV19; size: NA; D: TRBD1; J: TRBJ1-3; DNA: TGTGCCAGTAGTATCTCAAGGACAGGGAACTATGGCAACACCATATATTTT; CDR3: CASSISRTGNYGNTIYF
V: TRBV20-1; size: few; D: NA; J: TRBJ1-2; DNA: TGCAGTGCTAGCCCCCCGGCGCAGTCCTGGGGTGGCTACACCTTC; CDR3: CSASPPAQSWGGYTF